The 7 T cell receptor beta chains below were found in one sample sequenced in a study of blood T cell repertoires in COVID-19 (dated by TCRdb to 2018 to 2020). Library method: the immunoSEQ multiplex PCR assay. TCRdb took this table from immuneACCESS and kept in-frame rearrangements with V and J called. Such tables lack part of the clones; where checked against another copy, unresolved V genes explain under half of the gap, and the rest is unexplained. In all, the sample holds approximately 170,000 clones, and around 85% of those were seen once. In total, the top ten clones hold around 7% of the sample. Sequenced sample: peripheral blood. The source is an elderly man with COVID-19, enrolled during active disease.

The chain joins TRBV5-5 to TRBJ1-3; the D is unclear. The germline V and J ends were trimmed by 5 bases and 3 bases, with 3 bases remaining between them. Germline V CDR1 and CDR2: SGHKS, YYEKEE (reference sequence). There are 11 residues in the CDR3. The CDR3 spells CASSHGNTIYF. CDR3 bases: TGTGCCAGCAGTCATGGAAACACCATATATTTT.

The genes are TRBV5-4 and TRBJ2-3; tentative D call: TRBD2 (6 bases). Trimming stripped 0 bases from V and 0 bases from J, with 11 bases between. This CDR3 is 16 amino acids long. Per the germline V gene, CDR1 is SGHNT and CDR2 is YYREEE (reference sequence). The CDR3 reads CASSLGGTLSTDTQYF. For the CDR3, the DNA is TGTGCCAGCAGCTTGGGGGGGACTCTGAGCACAGATACGCAGTATTTT.

CDR3 in amino acids: CASSLGGLANEQFF. CDR3 coding DNA: TGCGCCAGCAGCTTAGGCGGACTAGCGAATGAGCAGTTCTTC. The chain links TRBV5-1 to TRBJ2-1; 9 bases map to TRBD2. This CDR3 is 14 amino acids long. The germline V gene encodes CDR1 SGHRS and CDR2 YFSETQ. Germline trimming cut 2 bases from V and 7 bases from J; bases unmatched to any gene: 4.

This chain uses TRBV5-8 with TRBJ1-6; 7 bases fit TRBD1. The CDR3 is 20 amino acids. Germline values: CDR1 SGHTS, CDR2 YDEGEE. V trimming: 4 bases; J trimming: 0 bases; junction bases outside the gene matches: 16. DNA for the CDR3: TGTGCCAGCAGCGGGAGGAGAGACAGGGAAGGGAGCTCCTATAATTCACCCCTCCACTTT. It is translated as CASSGRRDREGSSYNSPLHF.

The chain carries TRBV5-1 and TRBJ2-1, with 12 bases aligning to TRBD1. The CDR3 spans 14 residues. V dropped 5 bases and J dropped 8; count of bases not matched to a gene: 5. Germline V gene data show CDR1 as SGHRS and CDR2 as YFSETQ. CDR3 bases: TGCGCCAGCAGAAAGGGACAGGGGGCTTATGAGCAGTTCTTC. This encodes CASRKGQGAYEQFF.

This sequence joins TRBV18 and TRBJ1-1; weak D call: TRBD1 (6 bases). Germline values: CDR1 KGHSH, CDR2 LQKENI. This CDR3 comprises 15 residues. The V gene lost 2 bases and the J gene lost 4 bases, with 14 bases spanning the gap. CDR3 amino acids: CASSPTEAGATEAFF. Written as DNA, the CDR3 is TGTGCCAGCTCACCAACCGAGGCAGGGGCCACTGAAGCTTTCTTT.

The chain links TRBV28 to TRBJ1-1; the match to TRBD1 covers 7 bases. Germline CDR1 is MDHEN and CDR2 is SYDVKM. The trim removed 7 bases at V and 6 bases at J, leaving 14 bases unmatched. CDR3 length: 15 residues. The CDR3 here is CASTDPTGRMSEAFF. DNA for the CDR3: TGTGCCAGCACCGACCCGACAGGGAGAATGTCTGAAGCTTTCTTT. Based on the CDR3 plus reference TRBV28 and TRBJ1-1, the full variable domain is DVKVTQSSRYLVKRTGEKVFLECVQDMDHENMFWYRQDPGLGLRLIYFSYDVKMKEKGDIPEGYSVSREKKERFSLILESASTNQTSMYLCASTDPTGRMSEAFFGQGTRLTVV.